The TCR beta chain under discussion was sequenced for a study of blood T cell repertoires in COVID-19. Study background: Acute-phase and convalescent COVID-19 samples originated in the United States, Italy and Spain. T cells, B-cell-depleted T cells, or PBMCs supplied cDNA or gDNA.

In germline, CDR1 is MDHEN, CDR2 SYDVKM. Unmatched junction bases numbered 6, after V lost 5 bases and J lost 1 base. The CDR3 has 16 amino acids. In the original analysis: Reference gene primer amplification gave nucleated cell count estimates. TCRdb keeps only in-frame clones here, not all; method: immunoSEQ multiplex PCR. V and J calls and clone size are those listed in that table; D and trimming were worked out from the DNA. Here the sample spans around 200,000 clones, about 86% being singletons. This sequence was found in a man aged 60 to 69 who had recovered from COVID-19. The gene calls are TRBV28 and TRBJ2-3; 10 nucleotides line up with TRBD1. The sequencing sample was made of peripheral blood. This CDR3 is CASSPAGTGGTDTQYF. CDR3 coding DNA: TGTGCCAGCAGTCCGGCCGGGACAGGGGGCACAGATACGCAGTATTTT.